This T cell receptor beta chain was retrieved from a study of blood T cell repertoires in COVID-19. Study overall: From the United States, Italy and Spain came samples of acute and convalescent COVID-19.

The CDR3 consists of 16 residues. Germline loops: CDR1 SGHTA, CDR2 FQGNSA. Trimming at V came to 0 bases and at J to 1 base, leaving 2 bases not matched to a gene. Generated by immunoSEQ multiplex PCR, the TCRdb table keeps only in-frame clones and is missing some. The sample has approximately 92,000 clones; 85% are singletons. The chain recombines TRBV7-2 with TRBJ2-1; 8 nucleotides agree with TRBD1. The sequence was collected from a man aged 45 to 65 with acute or convalescent COVID-19. Sequencing was carried out using peripheral blood. The CDR3 loop is CASSLARTGSYNEQFF. CDR3 nucleotide sequence: TGTGCCAGCAGCTTAGCGCGGACAGGGTCCTACAATGAGCAGTTCTTC. The whole variable domain, filled in from reference TRBV7-2 and TRBJ2-1, reads GAGVSQSPSNKVTEKGKDVELRCDPISGHTALYWYRQSLGQGLEFLIYFQGNSAPDKSGLPSDRFSAERTGGSVSTLTIQRTQQEDSAVYLCASSLARTGSYNEQFFGPGTRLTVL.